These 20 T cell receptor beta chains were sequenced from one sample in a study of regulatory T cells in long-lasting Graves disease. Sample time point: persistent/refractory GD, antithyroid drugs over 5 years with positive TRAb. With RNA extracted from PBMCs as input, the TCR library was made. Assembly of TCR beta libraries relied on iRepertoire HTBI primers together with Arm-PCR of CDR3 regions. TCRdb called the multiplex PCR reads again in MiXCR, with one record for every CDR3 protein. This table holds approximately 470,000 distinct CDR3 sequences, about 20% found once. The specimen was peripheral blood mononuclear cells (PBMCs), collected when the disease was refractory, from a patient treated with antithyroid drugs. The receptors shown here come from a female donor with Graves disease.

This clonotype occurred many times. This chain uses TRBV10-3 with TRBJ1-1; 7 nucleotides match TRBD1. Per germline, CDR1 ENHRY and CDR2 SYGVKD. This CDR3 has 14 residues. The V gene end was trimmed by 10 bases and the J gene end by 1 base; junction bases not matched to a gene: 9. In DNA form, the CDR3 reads TGTGCCACCGGGACAGATGATACGAACACTGAAGCTTTCTTT. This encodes CATGTDDTNTEAFF.

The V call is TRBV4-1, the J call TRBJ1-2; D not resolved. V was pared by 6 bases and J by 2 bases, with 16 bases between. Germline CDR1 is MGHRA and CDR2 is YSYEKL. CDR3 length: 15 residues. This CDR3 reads CASRSPGATNYGYTF. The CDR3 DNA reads TGCGCCAGCAGGTCCCCCGGAGCCACCAACTATGGCTACACCTTC.

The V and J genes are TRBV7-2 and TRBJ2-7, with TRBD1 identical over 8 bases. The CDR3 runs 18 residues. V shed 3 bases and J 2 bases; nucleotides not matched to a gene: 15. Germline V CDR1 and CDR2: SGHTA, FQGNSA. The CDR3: CASSFRGLRGPLPYEQYF. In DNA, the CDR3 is TGTGCCAGCAGCTTTAGAGGACTCAGGGGGCCCCTACCCTACGAGCAGTACTTC.

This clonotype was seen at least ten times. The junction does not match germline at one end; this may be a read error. The CDR3 DNA reads TGTGCCAGCACCAGACTAAACACAGAAGCTTTCTTT. Amino acids: CASTRLNTEAFF. The chain carries TRBV6-1 and TRBJ1-1; D is unclear. This CDR3 region has 12 residues. Germline CDR1 MNHNS, CDR2 SASEGT.

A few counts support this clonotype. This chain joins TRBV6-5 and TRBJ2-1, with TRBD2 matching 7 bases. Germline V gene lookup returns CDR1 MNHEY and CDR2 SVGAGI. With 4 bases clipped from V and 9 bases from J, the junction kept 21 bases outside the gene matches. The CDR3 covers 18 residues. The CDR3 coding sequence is TGTGCCAGCAGTTTAGGAAGACTGGGGAGGGGAATTGGTGGTGAGCAGTTCTTC. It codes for CASSLGRLGRGIGGEQFF.

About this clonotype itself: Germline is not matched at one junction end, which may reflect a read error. DNA for the CDR3: TGTGCCGGCAGCTTCGGGGCGGGAGACTACGAGCAGTACTTC. As protein: CAGSFGAGDYEQYF. The rearrangement links TRBV7-9 to TRBJ2-7; the match to TRBD2 covers 7 bases. This CDR3 has 14 residues. Per germline, CDR1 SEHNR and CDR2 FQNEAQ (reference sequence).

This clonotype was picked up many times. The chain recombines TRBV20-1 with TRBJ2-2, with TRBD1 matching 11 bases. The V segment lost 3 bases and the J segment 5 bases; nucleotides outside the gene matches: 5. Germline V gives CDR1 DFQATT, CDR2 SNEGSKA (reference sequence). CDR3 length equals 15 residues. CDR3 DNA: TGCAGTGCTAGTAGCGGGACAGGGGGGACCGGGGAGCTGTTTTTT. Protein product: CSASSGTGGTGELFF.

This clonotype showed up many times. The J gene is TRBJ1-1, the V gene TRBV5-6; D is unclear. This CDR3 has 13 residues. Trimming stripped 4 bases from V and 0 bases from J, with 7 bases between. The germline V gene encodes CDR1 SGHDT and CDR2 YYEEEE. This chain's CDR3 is CASSRYVNTEAFF. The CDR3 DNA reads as TGTGCCAGCAGCCGATACGTGAACACTGAAGCTTTCTTT.

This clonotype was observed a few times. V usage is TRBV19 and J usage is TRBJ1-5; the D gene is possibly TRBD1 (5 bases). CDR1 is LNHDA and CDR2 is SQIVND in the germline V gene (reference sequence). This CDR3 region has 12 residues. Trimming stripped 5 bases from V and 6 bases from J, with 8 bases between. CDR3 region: CASSDSFQPQHF. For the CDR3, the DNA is TGTGCCAGTAGTGACAGTTTTCAGCCCCAGCATTTT. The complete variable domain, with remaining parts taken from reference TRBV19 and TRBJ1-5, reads DGGITQSPKYLFRKEGQNVTLSCEQNLNHDAMYWYRQDPGQGLRLIYYSQIVNDFQKGDIAEGYSVSREKKESFPLTVTSAQKNPTAFYLCASSDSFQPQHFGDGTRLSIL.

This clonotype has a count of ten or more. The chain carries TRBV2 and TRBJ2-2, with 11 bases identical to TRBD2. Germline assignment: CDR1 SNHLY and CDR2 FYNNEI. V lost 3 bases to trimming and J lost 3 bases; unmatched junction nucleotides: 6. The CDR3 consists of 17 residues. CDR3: CASSDDSGRVYTGELFF. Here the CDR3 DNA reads TGTGCCAGCAGTGATGATAGCGGGAGGGTGTACACCGGGGAGCTGTTTTTT.

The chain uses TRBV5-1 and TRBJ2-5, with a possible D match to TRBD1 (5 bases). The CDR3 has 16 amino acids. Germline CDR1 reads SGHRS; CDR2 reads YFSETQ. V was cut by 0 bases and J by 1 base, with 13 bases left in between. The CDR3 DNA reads TGCGCCAGCAGCTTGGGACAGCCGACACTCCAAGAGACCCAGTACTTC. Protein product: CASSLGQPTLQETQYF.

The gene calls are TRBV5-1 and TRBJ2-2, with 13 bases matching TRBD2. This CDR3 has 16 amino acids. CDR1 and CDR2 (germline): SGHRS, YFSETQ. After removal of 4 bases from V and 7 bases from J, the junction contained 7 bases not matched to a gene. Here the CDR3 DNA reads TGCGCCAGCAGCCTTAGACTAGCGGGAGGTGTCGGGGAGCTGTTTTTT. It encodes CASSLRLAGGVGELFF.

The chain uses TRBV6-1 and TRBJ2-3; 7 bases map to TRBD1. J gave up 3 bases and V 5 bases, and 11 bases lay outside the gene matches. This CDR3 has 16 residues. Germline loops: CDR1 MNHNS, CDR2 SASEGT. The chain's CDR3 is CASSNRRDSLTDTQYF. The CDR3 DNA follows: TGTGCCAGCAGTAACCGCCGGGACAGCCTTACAGATACGCAGTATTTT.

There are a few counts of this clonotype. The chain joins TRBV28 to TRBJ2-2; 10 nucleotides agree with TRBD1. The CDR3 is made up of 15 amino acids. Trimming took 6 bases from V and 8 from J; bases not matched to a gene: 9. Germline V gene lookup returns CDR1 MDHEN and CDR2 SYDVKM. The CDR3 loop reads CASRAGTGVAGELFF. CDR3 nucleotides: TGTGCCAGCAGGGCCGGGACAGGGGTAGCGGGGGAGCTGTTTTTT.

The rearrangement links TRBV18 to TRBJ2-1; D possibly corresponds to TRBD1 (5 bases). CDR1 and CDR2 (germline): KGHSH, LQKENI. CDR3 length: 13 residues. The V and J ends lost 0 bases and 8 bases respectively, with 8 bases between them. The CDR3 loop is CASSPPGEHEQFF. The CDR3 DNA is TGTGCCAGCTCACCACCAGGGGAACATGAGCAGTTCTTC.

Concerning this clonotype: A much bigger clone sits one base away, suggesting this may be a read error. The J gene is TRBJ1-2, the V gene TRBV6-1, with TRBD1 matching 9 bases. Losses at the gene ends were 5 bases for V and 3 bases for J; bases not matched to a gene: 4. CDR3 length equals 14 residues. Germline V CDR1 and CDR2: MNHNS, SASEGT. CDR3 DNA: TGTGCCAGCAGTCGAAGGACAGGGGACTATGGCTACACCTTC. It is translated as CASSRRTGDYGYTF.

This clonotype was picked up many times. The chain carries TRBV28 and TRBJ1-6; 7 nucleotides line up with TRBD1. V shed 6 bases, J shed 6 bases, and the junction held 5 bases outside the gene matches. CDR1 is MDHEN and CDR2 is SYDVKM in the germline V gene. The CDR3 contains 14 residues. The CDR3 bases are TGTGCCAGCAGCTATGCAGGGGGTAATTCACCCCTCCACTTT. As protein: CASSYAGGNSPLHF.

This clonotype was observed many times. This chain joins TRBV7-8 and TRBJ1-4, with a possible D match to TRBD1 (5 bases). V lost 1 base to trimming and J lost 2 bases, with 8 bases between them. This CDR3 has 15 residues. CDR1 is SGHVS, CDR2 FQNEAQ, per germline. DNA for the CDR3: TGTGCCAGCAGCTTAGGGGGGAAGACTAATGAAAAACTGTTTTTT. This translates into CASSLGGKTNEKLFF.

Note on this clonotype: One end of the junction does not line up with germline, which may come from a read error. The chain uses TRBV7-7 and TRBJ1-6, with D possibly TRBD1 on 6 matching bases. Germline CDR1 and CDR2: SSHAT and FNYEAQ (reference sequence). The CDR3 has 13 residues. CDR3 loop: CASTGRGNSPLHF. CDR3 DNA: TGTGCTAGCACGGGGAGGGGGAATTCACCCCTCCACTTT.

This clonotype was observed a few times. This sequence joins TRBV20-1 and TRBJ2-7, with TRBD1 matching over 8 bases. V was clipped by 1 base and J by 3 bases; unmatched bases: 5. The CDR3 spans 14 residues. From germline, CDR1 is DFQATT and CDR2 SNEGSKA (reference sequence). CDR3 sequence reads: CSARVDRGGYEQYF. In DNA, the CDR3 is TGCAGTGCTAGAGTCGACAGGGGTGGCTACGAGCAGTACTTC.